This passage covers 10 T cell receptor beta chains from one sample sequenced in a study of post-analysis software for immune sequencing data. Study results and caveats: About 5 TRBV segments occurring more often in patients than controls included TRBV5-6, TRBV5-1 and TRBV20-1.

Antigens of these TCRs are unknown. Libraries were made from TCR beta cDNA, and they carried unique molecular identifiers. MiXCR, applied by TCRdb to the PCR reads, yields one record per CDR3 protein. The sample shows around 250,000 distinct CDR3 sequences, 30% to 45% of them seen only once. Sequences were obtained from blood. The receptors come from a girl between 10 and 17 years old with multiple sclerosis.

Ten or more counts support this clonotype. V is TRBV10-3 and J is TRBJ2-1, with 11 bases lining up with TRBD1. The CDR3 contains 19 residues. Trimming at V came to 6 bases and at J to 2 bases, leaving 15 bases not matched to a gene. Germline V gene data show CDR1 as ENHRY and CDR2 as SYGVKD. The DNA for the CDR3 is TGTGCCATCAGCGGGGCGGGGACAGGGGGAACGGGTCCCTACAATGAGCAGTTCTTC. This sequence encodes CAISGAGTGGTGPYNEQFF.

The chain couples TRBV4-1 to TRBJ2-7; 8 bases are a match to TRBD1. Germline assignment: CDR1 MGHRA and CDR2 YSYEKL. V lost 3 bases and J lost 2; bases outside the gene matches: 12. The CDR3 length is 17 residues. CDR3: CASSQNVPGQDPYEQYF. The DNA for the CDR3 is TGCGCCAGCAGCCAGAACGTACCGGGACAGGATCCCTACGAGCAGTACTTC.

This chain joins TRBV29-1 and TRBJ2-3; D may be TRBD1 (5 bases). The germline CDR1 and CDR2 sequences are SQVTM and ANQGSEA. CDR3 size: 14 residues. V was shortened by 3 bases and J by 2 bases, with 12 bases between the two germline ends. The CDR3 spells CSVDAGSHTDTQYF. The CDR3, as DNA: TGCAGCGTTGACGCAGGGTCACACACAGATACGCAGTATTTT.

This clonotype was recorded at least ten times. The V gene is TRBV27, the J gene TRBJ2-3; D is unresolved. Trimming cost V 2 bases and J 4 bases, with 13 bases left between them. This CDR3 contains 15 residues. Germline V gene lookup returns CDR1 MNHEY and CDR2 SMNVEV (reference sequence). The CDR3 nucleotides read TGTGCCAGCAGTTTAAGGAAAGTCTGGGCAGATACGCAGTATTTT. Residues: CASSLRKVWADTQYF.

There are many counts of this clonotype. The chain links TRBV4-2 to TRBJ2-3; D remains ambiguous. The CDR3 is 13 residues long. Trimming left V 1 base short and J 8 bases short, with 10 bases between. CDR1 LGHNA and CDR2 YNFKEQ come from the germline V gene. The CDR3 region is CASSQVTPVTQYF. CDR3 nucleotide sequence: TGTGCCAGCAGCCAAGTAACCCCCGTTACGCAGTATTTT.

Regarding this clonotype: This may be a read error: a much more frequent sequence differs by one nucleotide. V usage is TRBV5-1 and J usage is TRBJ2-7, with D hard to call. Germline V gene lookup returns CDR1 SGHRS and CDR2 YFSETQ. CDR3 length: 15 residues. Trimming shortened V by 1 base and J by 3 bases, and 14 bases separated the two germline ends. This chain's CDR3 is CASSLSTGPRYEQYF. Here the CDR3 DNA reads TGCGCCAGCAGCTTGAGTACGGGTCCCCGCTACGAGCAGTACTTC.

Details on this clonotype: A much larger clone lies a single base off, so this may be a read error. This rearrangement joins TRBV5-1 to TRBJ1-2, with D possibly being TRBD1 (5 bases). The CDR3 is 14 amino acids. Trimming took 0 bases from V and 6 from J, leaving 12 bases between them. CDR1 and CDR2 (germline): SGHRS, YFSETQ. The CDR3 DNA is TGCGCCAGCAGCTTGGGGACAAGGGGCGATGGCTACACCTTC. This sequence encodes CASSLGTRGDGYTF. Complete variable domain (other parts from reference TRBV5-1 and TRBJ1-2): KAGVTQTPRYLIKTRGQQVTLSCSPISGHRSVSWYQQTPGQGLQFLFEYFSETQRNKGNFPGRFSGRQFSNSRSEMNVSTLELGDSALYLCASSLGTRGDGYTFGSGTRLTVV.

This clonotype was detected only a few times. The chain employs TRBV4-1 and TRBJ2-3; D uncertain. The CDR3 runs 17 residues. V was cut by 3 bases and J by 1 base, with 17 bases left in between. The germline V gene has CDR1 MGHRA and CDR2 YSYEKL. The CDR3 reads CASSQTRLTSGTDTQYF. CDR3 sequence (DNA): TGCGCCAGCAGCCAGACCCGACTCACGAGTGGCACAGATACGCAGTATTTT.

At least ten counts were recorded for this clonotype. CDR3 in amino acids: CASSAGTGTDQPQHF. The CDR3 DNA follows: TGCGCCAGCAGCGCCGGGACAGGCACGGATCAGCCCCAGCATTTT. V usage is TRBV5-1 and J usage is TRBJ1-5, with TRBD1 matching over 8 bases. Germline trimming cut 4 bases from V and 5 bases from J; bases unmatched to any gene: 8. CDR1 SGHRS and CDR2 YFSETQ come from the germline V gene. This CDR3 comprises 15 residues.

This clonotype came up once. The chain recombines TRBV4-2 with TRBJ1-5; D remains unclear. Trimming left V 0 bases short and J 2 bases short, with 11 bases between. There are 16 residues in the CDR3. Germline V gene sequence: CDR1 LGHNA, CDR2 YNFKEQ. CDR3 amino acids: CASSQEEGARNQPQHF. The DNA of the CDR3 is TGTGCCAGCAGCCAAGAAGAGGGTGCTCGCAATCAGCCCCAGCATTTT.